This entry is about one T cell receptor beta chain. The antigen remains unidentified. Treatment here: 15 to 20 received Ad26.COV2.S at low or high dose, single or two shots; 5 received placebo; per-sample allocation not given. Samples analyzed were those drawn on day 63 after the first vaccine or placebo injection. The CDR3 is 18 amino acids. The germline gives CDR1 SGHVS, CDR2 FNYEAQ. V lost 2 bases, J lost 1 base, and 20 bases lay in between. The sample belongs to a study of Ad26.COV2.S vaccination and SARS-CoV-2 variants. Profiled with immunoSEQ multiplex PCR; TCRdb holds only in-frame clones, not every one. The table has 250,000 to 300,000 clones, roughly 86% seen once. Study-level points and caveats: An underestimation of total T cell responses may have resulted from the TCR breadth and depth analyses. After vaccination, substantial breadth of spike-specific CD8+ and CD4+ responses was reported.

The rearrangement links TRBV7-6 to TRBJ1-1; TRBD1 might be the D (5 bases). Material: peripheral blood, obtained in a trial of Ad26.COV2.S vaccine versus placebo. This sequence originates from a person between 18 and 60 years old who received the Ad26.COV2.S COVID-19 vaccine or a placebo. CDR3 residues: CASSLPQLRQRGNTEAFF. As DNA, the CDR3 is TGTGCCAGCAGCTTACCTCAACTTCGGCAAAGGGGGAACACTGAAGCTTTCTTT. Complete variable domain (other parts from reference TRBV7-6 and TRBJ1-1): GAGVSQSPRYKVTKRGQDVALRCDPISGHVSLYWYRQALGQGPEFLTYFNYEAQQDKSGLPNDRFSAERPEGSISTLTIQRTEQRDSAMYRCASSLPQLRQRGNTEAFFGQGTRLTVV.